This T cell receptor beta chain was found in a study of early T cells in non-severe SARS-CoV-2 infection. Unique molecular identifiers tagged individual cDNA molecules. In TCRdb, the 5' RACE reads were re-called with MiXCR into one record per CDR3 protein. Of tens of thousands of distinct CDR3 sequences listed, around an eighth were seen once; the top ten hold approximately 7%. Germline CDR1 SQVTM, CDR2 ANQGSEA. This CDR3 comprises 14 residues. Trimming removed 6 bases at V and 4 bases at J, with 18 bases between. The J gene is TRBJ1-2, the V gene TRBV29-1; D is perhaps TRBD1 (6 bases). The sample was whole blood. The receptor's source is an adult who was a healthcare worker with PCR-confirmed SARS-CoV-2 infection or an uninfected control (not recorded which). The CDR3 here is CSVSTYTGRYGYTF. DNA for the CDR3: TGCAGCGTCTCCACCTATACAGGGCGCTATGGCTACACCTTC.